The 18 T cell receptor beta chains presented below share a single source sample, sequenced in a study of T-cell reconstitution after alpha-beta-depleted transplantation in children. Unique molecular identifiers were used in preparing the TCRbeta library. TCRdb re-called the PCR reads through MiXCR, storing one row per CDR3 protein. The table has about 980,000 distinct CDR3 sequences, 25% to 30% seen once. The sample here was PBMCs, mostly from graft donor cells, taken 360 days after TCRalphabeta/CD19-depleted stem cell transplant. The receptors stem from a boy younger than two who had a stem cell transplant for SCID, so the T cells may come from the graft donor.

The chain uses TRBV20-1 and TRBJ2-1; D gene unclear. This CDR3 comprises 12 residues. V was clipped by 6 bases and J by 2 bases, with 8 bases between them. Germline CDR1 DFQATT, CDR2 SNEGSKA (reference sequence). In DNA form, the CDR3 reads TGCAGTGCGGAAGGGACCTACAATGAGCAGTTCTTC. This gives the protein CSAEGTYNEQFF.

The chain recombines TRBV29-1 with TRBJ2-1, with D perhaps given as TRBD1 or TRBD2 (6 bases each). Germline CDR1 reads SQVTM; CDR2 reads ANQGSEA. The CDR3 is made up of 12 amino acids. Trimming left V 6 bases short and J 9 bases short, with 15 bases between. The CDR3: CSVRRTAGEQFF. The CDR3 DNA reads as TGCAGCGTCCGCAGGACAGCGGGTGAGCAGTTCTTC.

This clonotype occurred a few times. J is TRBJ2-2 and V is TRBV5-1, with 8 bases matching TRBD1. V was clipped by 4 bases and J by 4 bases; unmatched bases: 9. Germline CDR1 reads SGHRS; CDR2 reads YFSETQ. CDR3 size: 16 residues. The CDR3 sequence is CASSLQGVRSTGELFF. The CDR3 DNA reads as TGCGCCAGCAGCCTACAGGGGGTCAGGTCCACCGGGGAGCTGTTTTTT.

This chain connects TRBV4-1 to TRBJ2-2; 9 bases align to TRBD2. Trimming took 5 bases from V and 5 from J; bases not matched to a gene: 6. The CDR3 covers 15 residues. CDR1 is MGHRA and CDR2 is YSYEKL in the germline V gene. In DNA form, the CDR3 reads TGCGCCAGCAGCGCCCTAGCGGGGTATACCGGGGAGCTGTTTTTT. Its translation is CASSALAGYTGELFF.

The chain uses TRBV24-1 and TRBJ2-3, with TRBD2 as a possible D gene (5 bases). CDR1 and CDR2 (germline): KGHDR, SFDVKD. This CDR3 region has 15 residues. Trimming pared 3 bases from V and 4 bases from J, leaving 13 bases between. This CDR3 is CATSDASSGADTQYF. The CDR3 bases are TGTGCCACCAGTGATGCATCTTCCGGGGCAGATACGCAGTATTTT.

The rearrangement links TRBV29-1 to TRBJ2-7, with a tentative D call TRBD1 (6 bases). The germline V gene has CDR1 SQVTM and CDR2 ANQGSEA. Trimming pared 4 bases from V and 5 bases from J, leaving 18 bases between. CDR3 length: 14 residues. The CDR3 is CSVARGGSYDEQYF. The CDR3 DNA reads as TGCAGCGTTGCCAGGGGCGGATCCTACGACGAGCAGTACTTC.

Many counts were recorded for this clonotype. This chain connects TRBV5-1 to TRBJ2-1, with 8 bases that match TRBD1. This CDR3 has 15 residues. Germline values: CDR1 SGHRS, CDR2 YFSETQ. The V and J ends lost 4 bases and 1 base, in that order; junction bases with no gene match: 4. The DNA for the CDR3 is TGCGCCAGCAGCCTGGACAGGGCTTCCTACAATGAGCAGTTCTTC. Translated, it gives CASSLDRASYNEQFF.

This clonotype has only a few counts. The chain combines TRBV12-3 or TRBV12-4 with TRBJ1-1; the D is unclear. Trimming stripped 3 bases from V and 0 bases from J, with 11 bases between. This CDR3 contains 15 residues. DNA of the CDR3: TGTGCCAGCAGTTTCTTTCTTTCGATGAACACTGAAGCTTTCTTT. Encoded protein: CASSFFLSMNTEAFF.

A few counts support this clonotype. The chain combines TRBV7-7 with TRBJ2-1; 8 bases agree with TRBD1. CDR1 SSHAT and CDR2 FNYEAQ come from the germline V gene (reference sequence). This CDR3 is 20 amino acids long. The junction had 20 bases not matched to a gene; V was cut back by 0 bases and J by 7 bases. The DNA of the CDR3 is TGTGCCAGCAGCTTAGCCCCGGGACAGGCGAGATCGGTGTCGTGGAATGAGCAGTTCTTC. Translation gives CASSLAPGQARSVSWNEQFF.

This CDR3 reads CASSYSSQGRTEAFF. CDR3 bases: TGTGCCAGCAGTTACTCCTCTCAGGGGCGGACTGAAGCTTTCTTT. The rearrangement joins TRBV6-5 to TRBJ1-1, with D maybe TRBD1 (6 bases). The V gene lost 0 bases and the J gene lost 5 bases, with 13 bases spanning the gap. From germline, CDR1 is MNHEY and CDR2 SVGAGI. The CDR3 consists of 15 residues.

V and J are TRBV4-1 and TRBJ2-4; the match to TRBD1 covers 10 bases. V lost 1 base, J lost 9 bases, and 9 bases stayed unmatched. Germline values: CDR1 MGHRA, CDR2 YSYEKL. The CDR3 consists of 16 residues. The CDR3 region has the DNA TGCGCCAGCAGCCAAGGTTGGGGACAGGGGACAGGCATTCAGTACTTC. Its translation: CASSQGWGQGTGIQYF.

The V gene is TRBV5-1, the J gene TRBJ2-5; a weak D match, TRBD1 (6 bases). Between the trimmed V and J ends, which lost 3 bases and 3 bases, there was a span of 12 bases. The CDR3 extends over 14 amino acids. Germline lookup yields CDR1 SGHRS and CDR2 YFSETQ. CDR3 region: CASSYGGAEETQYF. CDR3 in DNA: TGCGCCAGCAGCTATGGGGGCGCGGAAGAGACCCAGTACTTC.

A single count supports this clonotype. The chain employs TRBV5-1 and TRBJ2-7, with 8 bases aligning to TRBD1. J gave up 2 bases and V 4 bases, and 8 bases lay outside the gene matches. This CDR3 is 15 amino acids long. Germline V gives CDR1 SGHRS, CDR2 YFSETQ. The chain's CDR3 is CASSRGQARPYEQYF. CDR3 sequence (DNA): TGCGCCAGCAGCCGGGGACAGGCGCGTCCCTACGAGCAGTACTTC.

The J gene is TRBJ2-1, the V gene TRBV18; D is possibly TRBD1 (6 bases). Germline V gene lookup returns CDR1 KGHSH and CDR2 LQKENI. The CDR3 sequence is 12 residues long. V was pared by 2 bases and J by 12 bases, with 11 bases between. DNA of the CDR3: TGTGCCAGCTCACCAGACAGGACGGCGCAGTTCTTC. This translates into CASSPDRTAQFF.

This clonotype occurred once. CDR3 amino acids: CASSSGTDSYNEQFF. The CDR3 DNA is TGCGCCAGCAGTTCCGGGACAGATTCCTACAATGAGCAGTTCTTC. V and J are TRBV5-1 and TRBJ2-1, with 7 positions matching TRBD1. This CDR3 spans 15 amino acids. V dropped 5 bases and J dropped 1; count of bases not matched to a gene: 6. Germline V gene data show CDR1 as SGHRS and CDR2 as YFSETQ. The variable domain in full, completed from reference TRBV5-1 and TRBJ2-1, reads KAGVTQTPRYLIKTRGQQVTLSCSPISGHRSVSWYQQTPGQGLQFLFEYFSETQRNKGNFPGRFSGRQFSNSRSEMNVSTLELGDSALYLCASSSGTDSYNEQFFGPGTRLTVL.

The CDR3 sequence: CASSQVGQLIAKNIQYF. The CDR3 DNA reads as TGCGCCAGCAGCCAAGTGGGACAGTTAATAGCCAAAAACATTCAGTACTTC. The V call is TRBV4-1, the J call TRBJ2-4; 7 bases align to TRBD1. The germline V gene has CDR1 MGHRA and CDR2 YSYEKL. The V gene end was trimmed by 1 base and the J gene end by 0 bases; junction bases not matched to a gene: 6. The CDR3 covers 17 residues.

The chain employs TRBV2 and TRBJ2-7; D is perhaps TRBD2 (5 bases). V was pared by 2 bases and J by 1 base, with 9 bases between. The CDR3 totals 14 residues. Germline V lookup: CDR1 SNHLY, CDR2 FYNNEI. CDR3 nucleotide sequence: TGTGCCAGCAGTGAATACGAGGGATCCTACGAGCAGTACTTC. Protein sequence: CASSEYEGSYEQYF.

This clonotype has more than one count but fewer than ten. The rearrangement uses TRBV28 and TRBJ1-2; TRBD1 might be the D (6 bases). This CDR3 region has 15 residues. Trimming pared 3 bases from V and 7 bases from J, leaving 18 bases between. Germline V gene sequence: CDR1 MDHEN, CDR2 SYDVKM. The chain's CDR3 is CASSLVPQGYFGYTF. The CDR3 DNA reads TGTGCCAGCAGTTTGGTCCCACAGGGATACTTTGGCTACACCTTC.